This T cell receptor beta chain originates from a study of T cells in Graves' hyperthyroidism and ophthalmopathy (dated by TCRdb to about 2019). Looking at the study overall: TCR V-J signatures able to tell the groups apart were searched for in a discovery cohort of 95 to 100 patients, of whom 43 had Graves' ophthalmopathy and around 57 had stable Graves' hyperthyroidism. The paper reports TCR Vbeta CDR3 sequencing of approximately 140 peripheral blood samples: under 45 ophthalmopathy, under 80 hyperthyroidism and approximately 17 progressor patients. In about 6 Graves' hyperthyroidism patients, the study also compared T-cell repertoires from thyroid tissue with T-cell repertoires from blood. After blood sampling, hyperthyroidism patients were treated with methimazole at a starting dose of 30 mg daily, and ophthalmopathy patients were treated with high-dose intravenous methylprednisolone. Whether ophthalmopathy could be predicted prospectively was tested in an independent validation cohort made up of 18 hyperthyroidism patients plus 17 patients who later progressed to ophthalmopathy. The 80 to 100 discovery patients were randomly divided into training and test sets at a 7:3 ratio.

TCR beta CDR3 regions were amplified from RNA transcripts. A first-round RT-PCR of the TCR CDR3 used the HTBI primer set with the Qiagen OneStep RT-PCR kit. The libraries were constructed in a second round of multiplex PCR and then size-selected and purified. Paired-end sequencing of the libraries was performed with 100 bp reads on an Illumina HiSeq2000. Per the authors' processing: SOAPnuke was used to process the raw data, removing reads that contained adapters or uncalled bases, had a mean Phred below 15, or lacked an exact match to the constant primer or identifier. COPE v1.2.5 was used to merge high-quality paired reads, and clonotypes were defined as unique nucleotide sequences. Clonotypes were aligned to IMGT TRBV, TRBD and TRBJ reference segments using MiTCR v1.1. Analysis was restricted to V-J combinations with a frequency above 0.0001, which covered 99% to 99.2% of repertoires. A TCS score was defined as the ratio between F50 (clonal expansion) and ExV (chaos), using BLOSUM62-based TCRdist between CDR3 peptides within each V-J. Welch's t-statistics and random forest reduced fewer than 550 V-J features to roughly 13, which were used in a naive Bayes classifier (R e1071). Thyroid-blood repertoire similarity was quantified with the Morisita-Horn index. TCRdb reprocessed the public reads (quality trimming at Q25 with fastp, clone calling with MiXCR) and kept in-frame beta chains. Every CDR3 protein is listed once, alongside the most common genes and DNA of its rows. TCRdb, not the original authors, processed these V and J calls. In this sample the table shows fewer than 650,000 distinct CDR3 sequences, approximately 49% of which occur a single time. Of the sample, around 44% falls within the top ten clones.

V loses 5 bases of germline sequence and J loses 0 bases, and the interval between the two ends is 8 bases. The CDR3 goes from the cysteine to the phenylalanine over 14 residues. Only CDR3 DNA is held: 42 bases, read in frame from base 1. The CDR1 and CDR2 encoded by the germline V gene (reference sequence) are SEHNR and FQNEAQ. Patients with uncontrolled infections, other autoimmune diseases, pregnancy or lactation were excluded. Clinical symptoms, serum thyroxine and TRAb, thyroid ultrasound, and orbital computed tomography formed the basis for the diagnoses. Total RNA was extracted with Trizol reagent, and quality was checked on an Agilent 2100 Bioanalyzer. A word on this clonotype: Its antigen remains unidentified. No much larger clonotype is one base removed from it; base qualities were not supplied.

Findings and caveats that apply to the study as a whole: In validation, the model predicted progression to ophthalmopathy with approximately 71% sensitivity and about 72% specificity, a median of around 6.6 months before onset. Most expanded thyroid clonotypes (frequency above 0.001) were also found in blood, which suggests that blood repertoires may mirror thyroid immune responses. Ophthalmopathy was separated from stable hyperthyroidism by a 13 V-J signature model, with around 90% sensitivity and 81% to 82% specificity obtained in cross-validation and 80%/75% obtained in testing. No statistical method was used to set the sample size in advance, and investigators knew the group allocation.

This receptor was identified in an adult woman with Graves' disease, either hyperthyroidism or ophthalmopathy (not recorded which). The sample consisted of peripheral blood or thyroid tissue (not recorded which). The V and J genes are TRBV7-9 and TRBJ1-3; a tentative D call is TRBD1 (6 bases match). The nucleotide sequence is given as TGTGCCAGCAGCATGGGACACTCTGGAAACACCATATATTTT. Translation gives CASSMGHSGNTIYF.